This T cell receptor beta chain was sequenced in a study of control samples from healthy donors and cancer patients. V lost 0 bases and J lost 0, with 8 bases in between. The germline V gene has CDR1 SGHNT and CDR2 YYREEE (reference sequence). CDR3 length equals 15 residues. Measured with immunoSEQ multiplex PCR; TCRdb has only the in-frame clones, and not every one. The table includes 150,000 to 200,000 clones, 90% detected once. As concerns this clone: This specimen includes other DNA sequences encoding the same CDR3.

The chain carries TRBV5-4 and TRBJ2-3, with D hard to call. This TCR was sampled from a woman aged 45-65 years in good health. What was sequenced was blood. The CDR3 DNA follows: TGTGCCAGCAGCTTGGGGGCAGGTAGCACAGATACGCAGTATTTT. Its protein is CASSLGAGSTDTQYF.